Below are 28 T cell receptor beta chains sequenced from a single sample in a study of cytomegalovirus exposure and HLA in healthy donors. Amplification used 60 Vbeta primers and 13 Jbeta primers. The repertoire was sequenced with immunoSEQ multiplex PCR; TCRdb's copy has only in-frame clones and lacks some. The sample lists some 120,000 clones; about 80% were seen once. The sample comprised PBMCs. The receptors derive from a man aged 35-49 years in good health and CMV-seronegative.

The chain combines TRBV27 with TRBJ2-3; no firm D call. Trimming took off 5 bases at V and 0 bases at J, with 12 bases between the two ends. Germline V CDR1 and CDR2: MNHEY, SMNVEV (reference sequence). This CDR3 region has 15 residues. This CDR3 is CASSAYPTSTDTQYF. CDR3 sequence (DNA): TGTGCCAGCAGTGCTTATCCGACTAGCACAGATACGCAGTATTTT.

This clone was found a few times. The chain carries TRBV6-5 and TRBJ1-1, with D tentatively TRBD1 (5 bases). This CDR3 comprises 15 residues. Per germline, CDR1 MNHEY and CDR2 SVGAGI. Trimming took 2 bases from V and 4 from J, leaving 14 bases between them. The CDR3 DNA sequence: TGTGCCAGCAGTTACCAGGCTCCAAGGGGCACTGAAGCTTTCTTT. This gives the protein CASSYQAPRGTEAFF.

The CDR3 coding sequence is TGTGCCAGCAGCCGGCAGGGGAGCAATGAGCAGTTCTTC. Amino acids: CASSRQGSNEQFF. V gene TRBV28 combines with J gene TRBJ2-1; D possibly corresponds to TRBD1 (6 bases). The V end lost 6 bases, the J end lost 6 bases, and 12 bases lay between the germline ends. This CDR3 has 13 residues. CDR1 and CDR2 from the germline V gene are MDHEN and SYDVKM. Full variable domain (missing parts from reference TRBV28 and TRBJ2-1): DVKVTQSSRYLVKRTGEKVFLECVQDMDHENMFWYRQDPGLGLRLIYFSYDVKMKEKGDIPEGYSVSREKKERFSLILESASTNQTSMYLCASSRQGSNEQFFGPGTRLTVL.

The V call is TRBV7-2, the J call TRBJ1-2; D call uncertain. With 1 base removed from V and 2 bases from J, the gap between germline ends came to 11 bases. The CDR3 is 15 amino acids. Germline CDR1 and CDR2: SGHTA and FQGNSA. In DNA, the CDR3 is TGTGCCAGCAGCTTAGGAGGAGGAACCAACTATGGCTACACCTTC. It translates to CASSLGGGTNYGYTF. The full variable domain, rest sourced from reference TRBV7-2 and TRBJ1-2, is GAGVSQSPSNKVTEKGKDVELRCDPISGHTALYWYRQSLGQGLEFLIYFQGNSAPDKSGLPSDRFSAERTGGSVSTLTIQRTQQEDSAVYLCASSLGGGTNYGYTFGSGTRLTVV.

This rearrangement joins TRBV5-1 to TRBJ2-3; 7 bases agree with TRBD2. The CDR3 has 14 amino acids. In germline, CDR1 is SGHRS, CDR2 YFSETQ. V lost 7 bases, J lost 2 bases, and 7 bases stayed unmatched. The CDR3 coding sequence is TGCGCCAGCGGTCGGGGGGTCGCCACAGATACGCAGTATTTT. The encoded protein is CASGRGVATDTQYF.

V usage is TRBV2 and J usage is TRBJ2-7, with a weak D call TRBD2 (6 bases). V lost 8 bases to trimming and J lost 7 bases, with 21 bases between them. The CDR3 runs to 14 residues. CDR1 is SNHLY, CDR2 FYNNEI, per germline. Here the CDR3 reads CASLGAGRDSEQYF. The CDR3 DNA sequence: TGTGCCAGCTTGGGAGCAGGGCGGGATAGTGAGCAGTACTTC.

The chain carries TRBV7-3 and TRBJ2-6, with D possibly matching TRBD1 (6 bases). Germline values: CDR1 SGHTA, CDR2 FQGTGA. Trimming pared 3 bases from V and 4 bases from J, leaving 10 bases between. This CDR3 comprises 15 residues. The CDR3 nucleotides are TGTGCCAGCAGCTTGGGGGCTGCAGGGGCCAACGTCCTGACTTTC. Its translation is CASSLGAAGANVLTF.

The rearrangement links TRBV5-4 to TRBJ2-2; D may be TRBD2 (5 bases). This CDR3 is built from 15 residues. V gave up 0 bases and J gave up 5 bases, with 11 bases separating them. CDR1 and CDR2 from the germline V gene are SGHNT and YYREEE (reference sequence). The CDR3 DNA follows: TGTGCCAGCAGCTTGGGTGGGAGTTGGACCGGGGAGCTGTTTTTT. Translated, it gives CASSLGGSWTGELFF. The variable domain in full, with the rest retrieved from reference TRBV5-4 and TRBJ2-2, is ETGVTQSPTHLIKTRGQQVTLRCSSQSGHNTVSWYQQALGQGPQFIFQYYREEENGRGNFPPRFSGLQFPNYSSELNVNALELDDSALYLCASSLGGSWTGELFFGEGSRLTVL.

The chain combines TRBV9 with TRBJ2-2; the match to TRBD1 covers 7 bases. This CDR3 is 15 amino acids long. Trimming at V came to 1 base and at J to 4 bases, leaving 4 bases not matched to a gene. Germline CDR1 SGDLS, CDR2 YYNGEE. CDR3 DNA sequence: TGTGCCAGCAGCGTAATGCCAGGGGGCACCGGGGAGCTGTTTTTT. Its protein is CASSVMPGGTGELFF.

This clone came up once. The V call is TRBV5-4, the J call TRBJ2-7; D is perhaps TRBD2 (5 bases). CDR3 size: 13 residues. Germline assignment: CDR1 SGHNT and CDR2 YYREEE (reference sequence). Trimming took 4 bases from V and 2 from J, leaving 10 bases between them. The CDR3 bases are TGTGCCAGCAGCCTCCGGGGAACCTACGAGCAGTACTTC. Its translation is CASSLRGTYEQYF.

The CDR3 bases are TGTGCCAGCAGCCCCCGACAGACCGGGGGGTACAATGAGCAGTTCTTC. Encoded protein: CASSPRQTGGYNEQFF. The chain couples TRBV9 to TRBJ2-1, with TRBD2 matching over 7 bases. V shed 4 bases and J 4 bases; nucleotides not matched to a gene: 11. The CDR3 runs to 16 residues. The germline V gene encodes CDR1 SGDLS and CDR2 YYNGEE.

The chain links TRBV2 to TRBJ1-1; 7 bases map to TRBD1. CDR1 is SNHLY and CDR2 is FYNNEI in the germline V gene. There are 16 residues in the CDR3. Trimming cost V 7 bases and J 0 bases; bases outside gene matches: 11. CDR3 sequence (DNA): TGTGCCAGCACCTACACCCGAGGGGGCATGAACACTGAAGCTTTCTTT. It yields the protein CASTYTRGGMNTEAFF.

V and J are TRBV30 and TRBJ1-5, with 7 bases that match TRBD1. The CDR3 consists of 14 residues. Germline V gene lookup returns CDR1 GTSNPN and CDR2 SVGIG (reference sequence). The ends lost 2 bases at V and 4 bases at J; junction bases unmatched: 5. CDR3 protein: CAWSTGQLNQPQHF. DNA of the CDR3: TGTGCCTGGAGTACGGGACAGCTAAATCAGCCCCAGCATTTT.

The chain carries TRBV5-5 and TRBJ2-1; 10 bases line up with TRBD2. In germline, CDR1 is SGHKS, CDR2 YYEKEE (reference sequence). The CDR3 length is 16 residues. V shed 4 bases, J shed 6 bases, and the junction held 10 bases outside the gene matches. The DNA of the CDR3 is TGTGCCAGCAGCCAACTTACTAGCGGGGATCTCAATGAGCAGTTCTTC. Translated, it gives CASSQLTSGDLNEQFF.

The chain carries TRBV6-5 and TRBJ1-3, with a tentative D call TRBD1 (6 bases). This CDR3 has 16 amino acids. The V gene's germline CDR1 is MNHEY and CDR2 SVGAGI. V lost 4 bases and J lost 2, with 15 bases in between. CDR3 residues: CASSFRPRTAGNTIYF. The CDR3 DNA follows: TGTGCCAGCAGTTTCAGACCCCGGACAGCTGGAAACACCATATATTTT.

This chain joins TRBV9 and TRBJ1-3; D possibly corresponds to TRBD1 (5 bases). The CDR3 spans 18 residues. Germline V lookup: CDR1 SGDLS, CDR2 YYNGEE. V lost 0 bases, J lost 0 bases, and 16 bases lay in between. CDR3 residues: CASSVEEVGGVSGNTIYF. CDR3 coding DNA: TGTGCCAGCAGCGTAGAAGAGGTGGGGGGGGTCTCTGGAAACACCATATATTTT. The whole variable domain, filled in from reference TRBV9 and TRBJ1-3, reads DSGVTQTPKHLITATGQRVTLRCSPRSGDLSVYWYQQSLDQGLQFLIQYYNGEERAKGNILERFSAQQFPDLHSELNLSSLELGDSALYFCASSVEEVGGVSGNTIYFGEGSWLTVV.

The chain is built from TRBV29-1 and TRBJ1-5; D is undetermined. CDR3 length: 14 amino acids. V dropped 4 bases and J dropped 0 bases, with 10 bases sitting between them. Germline V gives CDR1 SQVTM, CDR2 ANQGSEA. In DNA, the CDR3 is TGCAGCGTTGTCGAGGCGGATAGCAATCAGCCCCAGCATTTT. Translated: CSVVEADSNQPQHF.

J is TRBJ2-5 and V is TRBV11-2; D gene uncertain. The V gene lost 2 bases and the J gene lost 5 bases, with 3 bases spanning the gap. Germline V gene lookup returns CDR1 SGHAT and CDR2 FQNNGV. The CDR3 is 11 residues long. This CDR3 is CASSLRETQYF. DNA of the CDR3: TGTGCCAGCAGCTTACGGGAGACCCAGTACTTC.

The rearrangement links TRBV5-1 to TRBJ1-1, with no clear D. There are 18 residues in the CDR3. The V end was cut by 0 bases, the J end by 1 base, with 19 bases between. From germline, CDR1 is SGHRS and CDR2 YFSETQ. CDR3 region: CASSLARPKEDGNTEAFF. The DNA for the CDR3 is TGCGCCAGCAGCTTGGCCAGGCCCAAAGAAGACGGGAACACTGAAGCTTTCTTT.

This clone has at least ten counts. A read error may produce the germline difference seen at one junction end. This chain links TRBV2 with TRBJ1-6, with TRBD1 matching 7 bases. The CDR3 totals 15 residues. The germline V gene encodes CDR1 SNHLY and CDR2 FYNNEI. CDR3 residues: CASREGTAYNSPLHF. The CDR3, as DNA: TGTGCCAGCAGGGAAGGGACAGCATATAATTCACCCCTCCACTTT.

The J gene is TRBJ1-3, the V gene TRBV19; D is ambiguous. V was pared by 7 bases and J by 4 bases, with 14 bases between. Germline loops: CDR1 LNHDA, CDR2 SQIVND (reference sequence). The CDR3 is 14 amino acids. The CDR3 sequence is CASNPGSPGNTIYF. DNA for the CDR3: TGTGCCAGTAACCCGGGTTCTCCAGGAAACACCATATATTTT.

V usage is TRBV28 and J usage is TRBJ2-1, with D possibly matching TRBD2 (6 bases). From germline, CDR1 is MDHEN and CDR2 SYDVKM. V shed 8 bases and J shed 0 bases, with 14 bases lying between them. The CDR3 covers 15 residues. The CDR3 reads CASWTSSASYNEQFF. The CDR3 nucleotides are TGTGCCAGCTGGACCTCTAGCGCCTCCTACAATGAGCAGTTCTTC.

The genes are TRBV18 and TRBJ1-4; the match to TRBD1 covers 7 bases. The CDR3 sequence is 13 residues long. CDR1 is KGHSH and CDR2 is LQKENI in the germline V gene. J gave up 6 bases and V 5 bases, and 3 bases lay outside the gene matches. CDR3 DNA sequence: TGTGCCAGCTCAACAGGGGAGTATGAAAAACTGTTTTTT. It yields the protein CASSTGEYEKLFF.

This clone has more than one count but fewer than ten. The J gene is TRBJ2-7, the V gene TRBV5-7; possibly TRBD2 for D (6 bases). TRBV5-7 is flagged as an ORF with uncertain function. Trimming shortened V by 0 bases and J by 1 base, and 8 bases separated the two germline ends. The CDR3 contains 14 residues. The CDR3 reads CASSLGGDSYEQYF. CDR3 coding DNA: TGTGCCAGCAGCTTGGGGGGGGATTCCTACGAGCAGTACTTC.

The chain combines TRBV28 with TRBJ1-2; 8 bases line up with TRBD1. With 3 bases clipped from V and 8 bases from J, the junction kept 5 bases outside the gene matches. Germline CDR1 is MDHEN and CDR2 is SYDVKM. This CDR3 spans 13 amino acids. The CDR3 loop reads CASSFGQGRGYTF. CDR3 nucleotides: TGTGCCAGCAGTTTTGGACAGGGACGAGGCTACACCTTC.

V and J are TRBV2 and TRBJ2-7; 7 bases match TRBD2. The CDR3 is made up of 12 amino acids. Looked up from germline, CDR1 is SNHLY and CDR2 is FYNNEI. The ends lost 8 bases at V and 3 bases at J; junction bases unmatched: 4. CDR3 coding DNA: TGTGCCAGCTCGGGACTACACTACGAGCAGTACTTC. This codes for CASSGLHYEQYF.

The sample holds one count of this clone. This rearrangement joins TRBV6-5 to TRBJ2-5; 10 nucleotides match TRBD1. The CDR3 runs 13 residues. Unmatched junction bases numbered 1, after V lost 5 bases and J lost 4 bases. Per germline, CDR1 MNHEY and CDR2 SVGAGI. The CDR3 nucleotides are TGTGCCAGCAGTCGGGACAGGGGAGAGACCCAGTACTTC. Translation: CASSRDRGETQYF.

The gene calls are TRBV28 and TRBJ2-1; 12 nucleotides line up with TRBD2. The trim removed 8 bases at V and 4 bases at J, leaving 6 bases unmatched. The CDR3 sequence is 15 residues long. Looked up from germline, CDR1 is MDHEN and CDR2 is SYDVKM. The CDR3 loop is CASWTTSGGYNEQFF. DNA for the CDR3: TGTGCCAGCTGGACCACTAGCGGGGGGTACAATGAGCAGTTCTTC.